This T cell receptor beta chain was recorded in a study of cytomegalovirus exposure and HLA in healthy donors. Study-level information: From HLA-typed donors, an early data release held tens of millions of unique TCRs.

PCR used 60 Vbeta primers and 13 Jbeta primers. Libraries were prepared by immunoSEQ multiplex PCR; TCRdb keeps only in-frame clonotypes and omits some of them. The sample holds hundreds of thousands of clones, roughly two thirds seen once. CDR3 length: 13 amino acids. The sequencing input was PBMCs. This TCR came from a female donor in good health and CMV-seronegative. The chain is built from TRBV21-1 and TRBJ2-1; the D call TRBD1 from the table was never checked on the DNA. TRBV21-1 is a recognized pseudogene. CDR3 amino acids: CASSLGPGNEQFF. CDR3 coding DNA: TGTGCCAGCAGCCTAGGGCCAGGGAATGAGCAGTTCTTC.